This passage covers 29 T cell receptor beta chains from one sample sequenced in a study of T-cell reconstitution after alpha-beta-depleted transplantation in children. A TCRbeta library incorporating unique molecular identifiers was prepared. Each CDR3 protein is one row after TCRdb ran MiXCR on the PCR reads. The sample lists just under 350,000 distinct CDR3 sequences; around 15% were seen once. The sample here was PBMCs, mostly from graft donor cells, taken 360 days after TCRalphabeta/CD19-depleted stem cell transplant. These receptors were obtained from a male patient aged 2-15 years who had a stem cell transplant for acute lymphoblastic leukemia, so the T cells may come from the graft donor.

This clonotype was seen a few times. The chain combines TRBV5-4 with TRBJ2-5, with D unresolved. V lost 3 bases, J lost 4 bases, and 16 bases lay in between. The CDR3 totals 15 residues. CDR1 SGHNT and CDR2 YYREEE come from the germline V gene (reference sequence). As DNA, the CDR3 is TGTGCCAGCAGCTCCTTCGCTGCCCCATTAGAGACCCAGTACTTC. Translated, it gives CASSSFAAPLETQYF.

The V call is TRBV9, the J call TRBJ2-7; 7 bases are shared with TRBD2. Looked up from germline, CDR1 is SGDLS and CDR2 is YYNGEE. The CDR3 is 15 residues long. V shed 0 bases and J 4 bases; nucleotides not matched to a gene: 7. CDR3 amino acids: CASSVDNGGWYEQYF. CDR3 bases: TGTGCCAGCAGCGTAGACAACGGGGGGTGGTACGAGCAGTACTTC.

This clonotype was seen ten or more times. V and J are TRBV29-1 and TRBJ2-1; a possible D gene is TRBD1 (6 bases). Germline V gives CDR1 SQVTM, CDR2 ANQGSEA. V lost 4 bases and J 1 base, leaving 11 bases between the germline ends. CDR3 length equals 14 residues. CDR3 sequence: CSVVSGASYNEQFF. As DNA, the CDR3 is TGCAGCGTTGTCTCAGGGGCGTCCTACAATGAGCAGTTCTTC.

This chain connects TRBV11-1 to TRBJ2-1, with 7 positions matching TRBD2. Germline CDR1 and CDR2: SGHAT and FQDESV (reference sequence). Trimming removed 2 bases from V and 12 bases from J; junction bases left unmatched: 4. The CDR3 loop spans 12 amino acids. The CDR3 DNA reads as TGTGCCAGCAGCTTAACTAGCGCGGGGCAGTTCTTC. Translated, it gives CASSLTSAGQFF.

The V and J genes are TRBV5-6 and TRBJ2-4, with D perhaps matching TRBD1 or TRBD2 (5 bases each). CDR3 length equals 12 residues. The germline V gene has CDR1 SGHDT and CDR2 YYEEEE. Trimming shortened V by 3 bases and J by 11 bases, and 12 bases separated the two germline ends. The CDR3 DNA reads TGTGCCAGCAGCTATATACCGGGGCTTCAGTACTTC. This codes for CASSYIPGLQYF.

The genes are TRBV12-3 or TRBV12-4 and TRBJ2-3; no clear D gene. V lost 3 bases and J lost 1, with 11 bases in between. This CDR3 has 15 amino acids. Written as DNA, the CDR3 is TGTGCCAGCAGTTTCACGATTTCTGGCACAGATACGCAGTATTTT. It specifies CASSFTISGTDTQYF.

The CDR3 sequence: CASSRTNAGTQYF. CDR3 bases: TGTGCCAGCAGCCGAACAAATGCAGGGACCCAGTACTTC. The genes are TRBV7-3 and TRBJ2-5; the D is unclear. The V end lost 5 bases, the J end lost 7 bases, and 14 bases lay between the germline ends. Germline V gives CDR1 SGHTA, CDR2 FQGTGA. This CDR3 has 13 amino acids.

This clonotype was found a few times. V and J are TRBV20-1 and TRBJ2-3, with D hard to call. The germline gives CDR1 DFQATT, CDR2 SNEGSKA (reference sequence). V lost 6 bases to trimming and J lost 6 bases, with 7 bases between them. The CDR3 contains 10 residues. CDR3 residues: CSAERDTQYF. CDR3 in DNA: TGCAGTGCCGAGCGTGATACGCAGTATTTT.

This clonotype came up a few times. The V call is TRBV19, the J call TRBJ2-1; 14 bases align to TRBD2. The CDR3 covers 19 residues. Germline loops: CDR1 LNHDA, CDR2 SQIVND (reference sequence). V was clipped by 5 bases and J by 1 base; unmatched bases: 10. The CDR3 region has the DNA TGTGCCAGTAGTGATCGACTAGCGGGAGGGGCATTTTCCTACAATGAGCAGTTCTTC. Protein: CASSDRLAGGAFSYNEQFF.

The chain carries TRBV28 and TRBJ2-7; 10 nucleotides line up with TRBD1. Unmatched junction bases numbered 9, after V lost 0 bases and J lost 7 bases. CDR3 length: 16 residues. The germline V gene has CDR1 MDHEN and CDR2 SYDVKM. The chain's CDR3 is CASSLWGQGLTWEQYF. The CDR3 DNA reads TGTGCCAGCAGTTTATGGGGACAGGGGCTGACGTGGGAGCAGTACTTC.

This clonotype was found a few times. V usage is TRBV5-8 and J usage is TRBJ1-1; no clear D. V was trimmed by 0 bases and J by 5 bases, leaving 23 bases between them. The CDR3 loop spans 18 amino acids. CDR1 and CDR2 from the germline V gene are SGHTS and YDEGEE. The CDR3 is CASSLDRSGSLLRTEAFF. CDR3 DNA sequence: TGTGCCAGCAGCTTGGATCGGTCAGGCAGCCTGTTGCGTACTGAAGCTTTCTTT.

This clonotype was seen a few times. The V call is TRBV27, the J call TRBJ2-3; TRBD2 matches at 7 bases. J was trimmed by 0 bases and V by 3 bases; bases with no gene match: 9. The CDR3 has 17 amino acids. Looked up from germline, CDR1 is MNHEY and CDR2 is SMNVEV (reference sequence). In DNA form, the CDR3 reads TGTGCCAGCAGTTTGAACCGGCTAGCGGTTAGCACAGATACGCAGTATTTT. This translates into CASSLNRLAVSTDTQYF.

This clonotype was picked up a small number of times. CDR3 protein: CAISEARGLADYNEQFF. CDR3 DNA: TGTGCCATCAGTGAGGCCCGGGGGCTAGCGGACTACAATGAGCAGTTCTTC. This chain links TRBV10-3 with TRBJ2-1; TRBD2 might be the D (7 bases). V lost 2 bases to trimming and J lost 3 bases, with 17 bases between them. Looked up from germline, CDR1 is ENHRY and CDR2 is SYGVKD. This CDR3 is 17 amino acids long.

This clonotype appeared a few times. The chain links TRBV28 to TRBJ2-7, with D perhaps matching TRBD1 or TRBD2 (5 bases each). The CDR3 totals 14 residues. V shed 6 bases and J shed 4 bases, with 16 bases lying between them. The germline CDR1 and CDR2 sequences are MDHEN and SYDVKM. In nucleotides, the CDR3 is TGTGCCAGCAGGGCCGGGACCACGGCTTACGAGCAGTACTTC. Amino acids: CASRAGTTAYEQYF.

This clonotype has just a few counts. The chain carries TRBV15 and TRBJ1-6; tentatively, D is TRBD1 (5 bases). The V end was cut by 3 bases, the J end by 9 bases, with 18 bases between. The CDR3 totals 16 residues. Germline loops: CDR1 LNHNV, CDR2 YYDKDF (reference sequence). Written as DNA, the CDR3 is TGTGCCACCAGCAGGACCAAGGCAGGGATTAGTTCACCCCTCCACTTT. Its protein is CATSRTKAGISSPLHF.

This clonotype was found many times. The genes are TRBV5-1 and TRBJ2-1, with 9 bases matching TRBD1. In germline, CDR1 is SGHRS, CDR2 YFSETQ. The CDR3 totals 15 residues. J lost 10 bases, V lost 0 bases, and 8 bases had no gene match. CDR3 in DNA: TGCGCCAGCAGCTTGGGGGACAGGGATGCGGGAGAGCAGTTCTTC. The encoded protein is CASSLGDRDAGEQFF.

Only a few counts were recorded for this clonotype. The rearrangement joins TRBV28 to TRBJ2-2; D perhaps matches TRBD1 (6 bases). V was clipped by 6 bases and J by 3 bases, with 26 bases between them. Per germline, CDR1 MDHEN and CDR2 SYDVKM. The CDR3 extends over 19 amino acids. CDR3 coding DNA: TGTGCCAGCAGCCTAGACTTTAGGTACAGGGAAAGGTACACCGGGGAGCTGTTTTTT. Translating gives CASSLDFRYRERYTGELFF.

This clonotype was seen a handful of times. The CDR3 loop reads CAIKDSPSSPLHF. The DNA for the CDR3 is TGTGCCATCAAGGACAGCCCTAGTTCACCCCTCCACTTT. The chain recombines TRBV10-3 with TRBJ1-6; perhaps TRBD1 as D (6 bases). The length of the CDR3 is 13 residues. Germline V CDR1 and CDR2: ENHRY, SYGVKD. V lost 7 bases and J lost 9, with 13 bases in between.

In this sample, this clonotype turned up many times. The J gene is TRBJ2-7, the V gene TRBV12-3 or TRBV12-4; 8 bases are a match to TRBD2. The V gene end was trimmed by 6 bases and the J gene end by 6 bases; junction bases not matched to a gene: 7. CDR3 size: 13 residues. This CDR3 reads CASRGTSHVEQYF. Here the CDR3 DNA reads TGTGCCAGCAGAGGGACTAGTCATGTCGAGCAGTACTTC.

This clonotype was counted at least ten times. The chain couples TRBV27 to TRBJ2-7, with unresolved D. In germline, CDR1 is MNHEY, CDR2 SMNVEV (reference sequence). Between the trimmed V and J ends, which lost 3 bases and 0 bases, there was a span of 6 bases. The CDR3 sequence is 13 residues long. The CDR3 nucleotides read TGTGCCAGCAGTTTTGGGTTCTCCTACGAGCAGTACTTC. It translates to CASSFGFSYEQYF.

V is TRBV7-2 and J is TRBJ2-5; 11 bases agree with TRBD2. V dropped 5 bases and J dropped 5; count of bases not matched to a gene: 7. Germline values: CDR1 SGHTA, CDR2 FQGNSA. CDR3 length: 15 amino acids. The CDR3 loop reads CASSLTSGRVETQYF. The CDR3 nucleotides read TGTGCCAGCAGCCTAACTAGCGGGAGAGTGGAGACCCAGTACTTC.

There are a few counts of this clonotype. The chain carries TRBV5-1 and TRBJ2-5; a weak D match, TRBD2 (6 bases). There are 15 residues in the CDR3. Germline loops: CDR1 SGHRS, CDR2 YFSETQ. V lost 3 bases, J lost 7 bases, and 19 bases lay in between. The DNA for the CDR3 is TGCGCCAGCAGCTCACCTCAGACTAGGCCCAGGACCCAGTACTTC. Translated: CASSSPQTRPRTQYF.

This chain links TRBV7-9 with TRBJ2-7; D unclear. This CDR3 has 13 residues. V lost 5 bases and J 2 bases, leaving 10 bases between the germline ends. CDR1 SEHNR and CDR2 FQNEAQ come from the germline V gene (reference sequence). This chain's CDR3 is CASSPALTYEQYF. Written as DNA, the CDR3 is TGTGCCAGCAGCCCCGCACTCACCTACGAGCAGTACTTC.

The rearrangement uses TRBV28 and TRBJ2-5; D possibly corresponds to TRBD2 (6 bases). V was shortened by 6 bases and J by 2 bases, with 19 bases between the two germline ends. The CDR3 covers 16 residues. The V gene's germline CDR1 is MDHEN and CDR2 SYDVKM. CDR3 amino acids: CASSPVVVGGQETQYF. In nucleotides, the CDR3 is TGTGCCAGCAGCCCTGTAGTAGTGGGAGGTCAAGAGACCCAGTACTTC.

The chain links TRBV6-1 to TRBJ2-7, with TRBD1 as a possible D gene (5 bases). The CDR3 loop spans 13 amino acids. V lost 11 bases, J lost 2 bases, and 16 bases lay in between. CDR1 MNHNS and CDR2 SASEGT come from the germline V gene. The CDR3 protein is CACRGALTYEQYF. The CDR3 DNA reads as TGTGCCTGCCGTGGGGCTCTGACCTACGAGCAGTACTTC.

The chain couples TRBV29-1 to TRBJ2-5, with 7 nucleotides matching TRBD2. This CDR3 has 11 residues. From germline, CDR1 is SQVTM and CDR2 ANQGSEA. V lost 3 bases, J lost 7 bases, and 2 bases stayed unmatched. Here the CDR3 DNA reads TGCAGCGTTGAGGGCGGGGGGACCCAGTACTTC. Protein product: CSVEGGGTQYF. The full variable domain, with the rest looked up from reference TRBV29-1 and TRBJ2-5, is SAVISQKPSRDICQRGTSLTIQCQVDSQVTMMFWYRQQPGQSLTLIATANQGSEATYESGFVIDKFPISRPNLTFSTLTVSNMSPEDSSIYLCSVEGGGTQYFGPGTRLLVL.

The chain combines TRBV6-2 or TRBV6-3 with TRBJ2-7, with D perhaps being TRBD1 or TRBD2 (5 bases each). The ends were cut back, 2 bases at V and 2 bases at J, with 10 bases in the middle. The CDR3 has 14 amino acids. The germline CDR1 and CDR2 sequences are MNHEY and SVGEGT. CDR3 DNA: TGTGCCAGCAGTTACCCGGGGACCCCCTACGAGCAGTACTTC. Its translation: CASSYPGTPYEQYF.

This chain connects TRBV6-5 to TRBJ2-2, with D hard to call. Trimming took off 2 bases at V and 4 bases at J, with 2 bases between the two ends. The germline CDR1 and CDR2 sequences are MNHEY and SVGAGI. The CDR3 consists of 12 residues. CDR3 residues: CASSYRTGELFF. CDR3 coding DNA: TGTGCCAGCAGTTACCGCACCGGGGAGCTGTTTTTT.

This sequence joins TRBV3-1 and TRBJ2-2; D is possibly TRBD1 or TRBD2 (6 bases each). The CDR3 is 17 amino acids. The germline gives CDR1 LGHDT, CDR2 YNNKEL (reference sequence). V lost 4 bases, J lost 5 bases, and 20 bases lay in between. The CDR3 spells CASSPFGTGAGTGELFF. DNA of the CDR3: TGTGCCAGCAGCCCGTTCGGGACGGGGGCTGGGACCGGGGAGCTGTTTTTT.